These T cell receptor beta chains were read from a single sample in a study of cytomegalovirus exposure and HLA in healthy donors. Libraries were prepared by immunoSEQ multiplex PCR; TCRdb keeps only in-frame clonotypes and omits some of them. The table has 150,000 to 200,000 clones, more than 75% seen once; the top ten hold around 1.5%. Sequenced sample: PBMCs. The receptor set was obtained from a woman aged 18-29 years in good health and CMV-seronegative. Each CDR3 is given with its conserved first and last residue. D genes are given only for firm matches. The size field is filled for only some rows; it gives once, few, many or a size class.

cdr3_nt,cdr3_aa,j_call,v_call,d_call,clone_size,cdr3_length
TGTGCCAGCAGTTACTCGGGACAGGGGCCGGATTCACCCCTCCACTTT,CASSYSGQGPDSPLHF,TRBJ1-6,TRBV6-5,TRBD1,.,16
TGTGCCAGCAGCTTAACGTCCCGCCGGGATGAGCAGTTCTTC,CASSLTSRRDEQFF,TRBJ2-1,TRBV7-3,.,.,14
TGCGCCAGCAGCCCCCGGGGGTCATATGAGCAGTTCTTC,CASSPRGSYEQFF,TRBJ2-1,TRBV4-1,.,.,13
TGTGCCAGCAGTCCGGACTGGGCGGGTGGCTACGAGCAGTACTTC,CASSPDWAGGYEQYF,TRBJ2-7,TRBV28,.,.,15
TGTGCCAGCAGTCCGGGACAGGGCCAAAACTATGGCTACACCTTC,CASSPGQGQNYGYTF,TRBJ1-2,TRBV7-2,TRBD1,.,15
TGTGCCTGGAGTGTAGTAAAACAGGTTGGAGAAAAACTGTTTTTT,CAWSVVKQVGEKLFF,TRBJ1-4,TRBV30,.,.,15
TGCGCCAGCGGGATCCGGGACAGGGGCTATAATTCACCCCTCCACTTT,CASGIRDRGYNSPLHF,TRBJ1-6,TRBV10-1,TRBD1,.,16
TGTGCCAGCAGCCCGCGGGTCACAGATACGCAGTATTTT,CASSPRVTDTQYF,TRBJ2-3,TRBV11-2,.,.,13
TGTGCCAGCAGTTCCCCCCGGGGGGGGCGGGGCACTGAAGCTTTCTTT,CASSSPRGGRGTEAFF,TRBJ1-1,TRBV28,.,.,16
TGCAGCGTCGAGGACAGGGACTATGGCTACACCTTC,CSVEDRDYGYTF,TRBJ1-2,TRBV29-1,TRBD1,.,12
TGTGCCAGCAGTCCTGGGGCAGGGCTGGGGGAGCTGTTTTTT,CASSPGAGLGELFF,TRBJ2-2,TRBV6-1,.,.,14
TGCGCCAGCAGCTCCTACAGGGGGCGGGATGGCTACACCTTC,CASSSYRGRDGYTF,TRBJ1-2,TRBV5-1,TRBD1,.,14
TGTGCCAGCAGCTTGGCCCCGGGTCGACAGGGATACACCGGGGAGCTGTTTTTT,CASSLAPGRQGYTGELFF,TRBJ2-2,TRBV5-8,TRBD1,.,18
TGTGCCAGCAGCCCCCAATCCGGGGTTGGCACTGAAGCTTTCTTT,CASSPQSGVGTEAFF,TRBJ1-1,TRBV11-3,.,few,15
TGCAGCGTTGAGACAGGGGGTAGAAACACTGAAGCTTTCTTT,CSVETGGRNTEAFF,TRBJ1-1,TRBV29-1,TRBD1,.,14
TGTGCCAGTAACAGGCAGGGCGAAGGCTACACCTTC,CASNRQGEGYTF,TRBJ1-2,TRBV19,.,.,12
TGTGCCAGCAGACGGGACAGTTCATCCTACGAGCAGTACTTC,CASRRDSSSYEQYF,TRBJ2-7,TRBV7-9,TRBD1,.,14
TGTGCCAGCAGCCAGGGGACAGGGCTATCGACCGGGGAGCTGTTTTTT,CASSQGTGLSTGELFF,TRBJ2-2,TRBV28,TRBD1,.,16
TGTGCCAGCAGCCCATCTGGGGCGGGGGGGAACACTGAAGCTTTCTTT,CASSPSGAGGNTEAFF,TRBJ1-1,TRBV7-9,.,.,16
TGTGCCAGCAGCCCCCGACAGATTAGCACAGATACGCAGTATTTT,CASSPRQISTDTQYF,TRBJ2-3,TRBV13,.,.,15
TGTGCCAGCAGTACCTCGGGGGAAGAGCAGTACTTC,CASSTSGEEQYF,TRBJ2-7,TRBV6-5,.,.,12
TGCGCCAGCAGTTACTTCTATGGCTACACCTTC,CASSYFYGYTF,TRBJ1-2,TRBV23-1,.,.,11
TGTGCCAGCAGTTACTCGTTCGAGGTCTCCTACAATGAGCAGTTCTTC,CASSYSFEVSYNEQFF,TRBJ2-1,TRBV6-6,.,.,16
TGTGCCAGTAGTATCCCCGGGGCTGGCGGGGGGGTATCCCGCCACTTCTTC,CASSIPGAGGGVSRHFF,TRBJ2-1,TRBV19,TRBD2,once,17
TGTGCCTCCTCCCGTGGTAGCGGGGACCTGGATACGCAGTATTTT,CASSRGSGDLDTQYF,TRBJ2-3,TRBV30,TRBD2,.,15
TGTGCCTGGAGTGCGGGAGGGGATCAGCCCCAGCATTTT,CAWSAGGDQPQHF,TRBJ1-5,TRBV30,.,.,13
TGTGCCAGCAGCTTAGGTTCAACTAGCCTCGGGGTAAGGCAGTACTTC,CASSLGSTSLGVRQYF,TRBJ2-7,TRBV7-2,.,.,16
TGTGCCAGCAGTTACTCTGCCGGGGGGGCCCCCGATACGCAGTATTTT,CASSYSAGGAPDTQYF,TRBJ2-3,TRBV6-5,TRBD2,.,16
TGTGCCAGCAGCTCCACAGGGTGGCAAGAGACCCAGTACTTC,CASSSTGWQETQYF,TRBJ2-5,TRBV7-3,.,.,14
TGTGCCAGCAGCAATATCGGGACAGCGGATGAAAAACTGTTTTTT,CASSNIGTADEKLFF,TRBJ1-4,TRBV7-9,TRBD1,.,15
TGCGCCAGCAGCCAAGATCGTCGGACGGAGGCCCTCAATGAGCAGTTCTTC,CASSQDRRTEALNEQFF,TRBJ2-1,TRBV4-1,.,.,17
TGTGCCAGCACAGGGGGTCGCCTCAATCAGCCCCAGCATTTT,CASTGGRLNQPQHF,TRBJ1-5,TRBV6-5,TRBD1,.,14
TGTGCCATCAGTGAGGAATACGGGGCTTTCTTT,CAISEEYGAFF,TRBJ1-1,TRBV10-3,.,once,11
TGCGCCAGCAGTGGCGGGGCTGGGGCCAACGTCCTGACTTTC,CASSGGAGANVLTF,TRBJ2-6,TRBV5-1,.,.,14
TGTGCCAGCAGTTTATTGGGACTAGCGGGCTACAATGAGCAGTTCTTC,CASSLLGLAGYNEQFF,TRBJ2-1,TRBV27,TRBD2,.,16
TGTGCCAGCAGTAGGGGCACCGGGGAGCTGTTTTTT,CASSRGTGELFF,TRBJ2-2,TRBV25-1,.,.,12
TGTGCCAGCAGCCGCGCCGGCTACGAGCAGTACTTC,CASSRAGYEQYF,TRBJ2-7,TRBV7-2,.,.,12
TGTGCCATCAGTGGGCAGGGCCAAATTTATGGCTACACCTTC,CAISGQGQIYGYTF,TRBJ1-2,TRBV10-3,.,once,14
TGTGCCAGCAACTCACTAGGCACTGAAGCTTTCTTT,CASNSLGTEAFF,TRBJ1-1,TRBV7-9,.,.,12
TGTGCCGGCAGCCCCCGGGTCGAGCAGTACTTC,CAGSPRVEQYF,TRBJ2-7,TRBV11-2,.,once,11
TGTGCCAGCAGTTACTCGACAGGGGGAGCCTACGAGCAGTACTTC,CASSYSTGGAYEQYF,TRBJ2-7,TRBV6-5,TRBD1,.,15
TGTGCCAGCTCACCGTACTCTGGAAACACCATATATTTT,CASSPYSGNTIYF,TRBJ1-3,TRBV18,.,.,13
TGCGCCAGCAGCCAAGTAGGGCTAGCGGGGAGGAACAATGAGCAGTTCTTC,CASSQVGLAGRNNEQFF,TRBJ2-1,TRBV4-1,TRBD2,.,17
TGTGCCAGAAGCCCTCTGGCGGCAAACAACCAAAATCAGCCCCAGCATTTT,CARSPLAANNQNQPQHF,TRBJ1-5,TRBV5-3,.,.,17
TGTGCCAGCAGTGCGACTAGAGGCACAGATACGCAGTATTTT,CASSATRGTDTQYF,TRBJ2-3,TRBV2,.,.,14
TGTGCCAGCACCCGGACAGGGGGCAGGGAAAAACTGTTTTTT,CASTRTGGREKLFF,TRBJ1-4,TRBV6-6,TRBD1,.,14
TGTGCCAGCAGTGGTTGGGACAGGGGCACCGGGGAGCTGTTTTTT,CASSGWDRGTGELFF,TRBJ2-2,TRBV27,TRBD1,.,15
TGTGCCAGCAGCTCACGGCGACTAGCGGATGGGACCCAGTACTTC,CASSSRRLADGTQYF,TRBJ2-5,TRBV5-4,TRBD2,.,15
TGCGCCAGCAGCCATCGATATACCTCCGCAGGGGTAGACACAGATACGCAGTATTTT,CASSHRYTSAGVDTDTQYF,TRBJ2-3,TRBV4-3,.,.,19
TGTGCCAGCAGCACGACAGGGAGGTATGGCTACACCTTC,CASSTTGRYGYTF,TRBJ1-2,TRBV21-1,.,.,13
TGTGCCAGCAGCTTAGGGGGAGGATTCTACGAGCAGTACTTC,CASSLGGGFYEQYF,TRBJ2-7,TRBV7-9,.,once,14
TGTGCCACCAGCTCGAGTCGGGGGGGTGGGGAGACCCAGTACTTC,CATSSSRGGGETQYF,TRBJ2-5,TRBV15,TRBD2,.,15
TGTGCCAGCAGTTTAGAGGGACAGGGATGGATTCAGTACTTC,CASSLEGQGWIQYF,TRBJ2-4,TRBV27,TRBD1,.,14